This T cell receptor (beta chain) was sequenced in a study of OX40 agonist ivuxolimab in advanced cancers. Study at large: Ivuxolimab, an agonistic anti-OX40 (CD134) antibody, was given to patients. Overall study findings and caveats: CD8+ T cells (on average) carried more expanded clones than CD4+ T cells. In the 0.1-3.0 mg/kg groups, partial responders showed among the lowest expansion.

Remarks on this clone: Its target is not known.

Sequencing used immunoSEQ multiplex PCR; TCRdb keeps in-frame clones, though not all of them. The sample consists of about 64,000 clones, 87% of them appearing once. This CDR3 contains 14 residues. Germline V gene data show CDR1 as SGHAT and CDR2 as FQDESV (reference sequence). Trimming pared 0 bases from V and 1 base from J, leaving 7 bases between. Sequencing was performed on CD4+ or CD8+ T cells sorted from blood, taken in a trial of the OX40 agonist ivuxolimab. This sequence joins TRBV11-1 and TRBJ2-7; D is ambiguous. This receptor was taken from an adult with an advanced solid tumor such as melanoma, head and neck, liver or kidney cancer. The CDR3 here is CASSLASSSYEQYF. The CDR3 nucleotides are TGTGCCAGCAGCTTAGCGAGCAGTTCCTACGAGCAGTACTTC.